This passage covers 27 T cell receptor beta chains from one sample sequenced in a study of OX40 agonist ivuxolimab in advanced cancers. Method: immunoSEQ multiplex PCR; TCRdb's copy keeps in-frame clones and lacks some. This table holds about 79,000 clones, 80% to 95% found once. Sequenced material: CD4+ or CD8+ T cells sorted from blood, taken in a trial of the OX40 agonist ivuxolimab. These receptors were collected from an adult with an advanced solid tumor such as melanoma, head and neck, liver or kidney cancer.

This chain links TRBV4-1 with TRBJ1-1, with 8 bases aligning to TRBD1. V trimming: 4 bases; J trimming: 5 bases; junction bases outside the gene matches: 15. The CDR3 spans 17 residues. Germline values: CDR1 MGHRA, CDR2 YSYEKL. The CDR3 DNA is TGCGCCAGCAGCCCTCTCATGAGCCGGGACAGGCCAACTGAAGCTTTCTTT. This translates into CASSPLMSRDRPTEAFF.

V usage is TRBV2 and J usage is TRBJ2-7; no clear D gene. V was clipped by 8 bases and J by 2 bases, with 13 bases between them. This CDR3 is 13 amino acids long. Germline CDR1 and CDR2: SNHLY and FYNNEI. This chain's CDR3 is CASSRQATYEQYV. The CDR3 DNA reads TGTGCCAGCTCGAGGCAGGCCACCTACGAGCAGTACGTC.

This clone was observed once. The V and J genes are TRBV5-4 and TRBJ1-1, with a tentative D call TRBD1 (6 bases). Germline CDR1 reads SGHNT; CDR2 reads YYREEE (reference sequence). Deletions cut 0 bases from V and 2 bases from J, with 26 bases between. CDR3 length: 20 residues. The CDR3 here is CASSLGRTVLVSQRNTEAFF. The DNA for the CDR3 is TGTGCCAGCAGCTTGGGGCGGACAGTCCTGGTCAGTCAACGAAACACTGAAGCTTTCTTT.

The chain employs TRBV5-1 and TRBJ2-1; D might be TRBD2 (5 bases). Trimming took 0 bases from V and 3 from J, leaving 16 bases between them. The CDR3 sequence is 17 residues long. The germline V gene encodes CDR1 SGHRS and CDR2 YFSETQ. Written as DNA, the CDR3 is TGCGCCAGCAGCTTGGCGGTGGACCAGGACTTCTACAATGAGCAGTTCTTC. Encoded protein: CASSLAVDQDFYNEQFF.

The genes are TRBV10-1 and TRBJ2-1; D might be TRBD2 (7 bases). The CDR3 consists of 14 residues. The V end was cut by 3 bases, the J end by 8 bases, with 14 bases between. Germline V gene lookup returns CDR1 WNHNN and CDR2 SYGVQD (reference sequence). CDR3 DNA sequence: TGCGCCAGCAGTGATAACAGGGAGGGGGATGAGCAGTTCTTC. This codes for CASSDNREGDEQFF.

The V and J genes are TRBV5-6 and TRBJ1-5; D uncertain. This CDR3 comprises 16 residues. Germline values: CDR1 SGHDT, CDR2 YYEEEE. Trimming removed 1 base at V and 1 base at J, with 12 bases between. For the CDR3, the DNA is TGTGCCAGCAGCTTGAAGGGTCGCATGAGCAATCAGCCCCAGCATTTT. This translates into CASSLKGRMSNQPQHF. Together with reference TRBV5-6 and TRBJ1-5, the CDR3 gives the full variable domain: DAGVTQSPTHLIKTRGQQVTLRCSPKSGHDTVSWYQQALGQGPQFIFQYYEEEERQRGNFPDRFSGHQFPNYSSELNVNALLLGDSALYLCASSLKGRMSNQPQHFGDGTRLSIL.

The chain has TRBV28 and TRBJ2-5; D may be TRBD1 (6 bases). The germline gives CDR1 MDHEN, CDR2 SYDVKM. The CDR3 spans 15 residues. The V end lost 8 bases, the J end lost 2 bases, and 18 bases lay between the germline ends. The CDR3 bases are TGTGCCAGCTATGAGAGGGGGAGAAGACAAGAGACCCAGTACTTC. Translated, it gives CASYERGRRQETQYF.

The chain carries TRBV27 and TRBJ1-6, with TRBD1 matching over 10 bases. V was clipped by 6 bases and J by 10 bases; unmatched bases: 6. CDR1 and CDR2 (germline): MNHEY, SMNVEV (reference sequence). The length of the CDR3 is 14 residues. CDR3: CASRSGTGDSPLHF. Written as DNA, the CDR3 is TGTGCCAGCAGATCCGGGACAGGGGACTCACCCCTCCACTTT.

The V and J genes are TRBV11-2 and TRBJ2-7, with D perhaps TRBD1 (6 bases). Germline loops: CDR1 SGHAT, CDR2 FQNNGV. CDR3 length: 15 amino acids. Trimming pared 5 bases from V and 3 bases from J, leaving 17 bases between. The CDR3 sequence is CASSPTAQGHYEQYF. CDR3 sequence (DNA): TGTGCCAGCAGCCCCACCGCACAGGGACACTACGAGCAGTACTTC.

This clone has a single count. Other DNA sequences of this sample code for an identical CDR3. The chain has TRBV5-1 and TRBJ2-2, with D perhaps matching TRBD1 (5 bases). CDR1 and CDR2 from the germline V gene are SGHRS and YFSETQ. V lost 0 bases and J 2 bases, leaving 8 bases between the germline ends. The CDR3 totals 15 residues. CDR3 in amino acids: CASSLDRGNTGELFF. The DNA of the CDR3 is TGCGCCAGCAGCTTGGATAGGGGAAACACCGGGGAGCTGTTTTTT.

This chain connects TRBV7-3 to TRBJ2-7; 9 bases agree with TRBD1. CDR1 and CDR2 (germline): SGHTA, FQGTGA. This CDR3 region has 16 residues. Trimming cost V 0 bases and J 5 bases; bases outside gene matches: 8. This chain's CDR3 is CASSLTPPWTGDEQYF. The CDR3 nucleotides are TGTGCCAGCAGCTTAACTCCCCCTTGGACAGGGGACGAGCAGTACTTC.

For the CDR3, the DNA is TGTGCCAGCAGCTCGACAGGGAACAATTCACCCCTCCACTTT. Protein product: CASSSTGNNSPLHF. V gene TRBV7-3 combines with J gene TRBJ1-6; 7 nucleotides align to TRBD1. J lost 7 bases, V lost 4 bases, and 4 bases had no gene match. Per the germline V gene, CDR1 is SGHTA and CDR2 is FQGTGA. This CDR3 has 14 amino acids.

The CDR3 sequence is CASLGRQGNTEAFF. The DNA for the CDR3 is TGTGCCAGCTTGGGACGACAGGGAAACACTGAAGCTTTCTTT. The V gene is TRBV2, the J gene TRBJ1-1; 7 bases match TRBD1. There are 14 residues in the CDR3. With V trimmed by 8 bases and J by 2 bases, 8 bases remained unmatched. Germline loops: CDR1 SNHLY, CDR2 FYNNEI.

This chain links TRBV2 with TRBJ1-5; TRBD1 agrees at 7 bases. V was clipped by 6 bases and J by 6 bases; unmatched bases: 11. The V gene's germline CDR1 is SNHLY and CDR2 FYNNEI. There are 15 residues in the CDR3. CDR3 nucleotide sequence: TGTGCCAGCAGAAGGACAGGTGACTTTGGTCAGCCCCAGCATTTT. Amino acids: CASRRTGDFGQPQHF.

The genes are TRBV6-5 and TRBJ1-3; 10 bases match TRBD1. This CDR3 has 15 amino acids. The germline V gene has CDR1 MNHEY and CDR2 SVGAGI. V lost 5 bases, J lost 3 bases, and 4 bases stayed unmatched. The CDR3 DNA reads as TGTGCCAGCAGTAGACAGGGGGCGTTTGGAAACACCATATATTTT. Amino acid sequence: CASSRQGAFGNTIYF.

The genes are TRBV7-3 and TRBJ2-2, with TRBD1 as a possible D gene (6 bases). CDR3 length: 16 amino acids. V was trimmed by 5 bases and J by 1 base, leaving 14 bases between them. The germline V gene encodes CDR1 SGHTA and CDR2 FQGTGA. In DNA, the CDR3 is TGTGCCAGCAGCCGAAACCCGACAGGGAACACCGGGGAGCTGTTTTTT. This encodes CASSRNPTGNTGELFF.

This chain connects TRBV9 to TRBJ2-3; 15 bases map to TRBD2. Losses at the gene ends were 1 base for V and 1 base for J; bases not matched to a gene: 13. Germline CDR1 is SGDLS and CDR2 is YYNGEE. The CDR3 runs to 21 residues. DNA of the CDR3: TGTGCCAGCAGCGTACGTGGTCTTGGGACTAGCGGGGGGTCGCGCACAGATACGCAGTATTTT. Translation gives CASSVRGLGTSGGSRTDTQYF.

V usage is TRBV27 and J usage is TRBJ1-6, with D possibly matching TRBD1 (5 bases). The CDR3 has 17 amino acids. In germline, CDR1 is MNHEY, CDR2 SMNVEV (reference sequence). Trimming stripped 6 bases from V and 6 bases from J, with 21 bases between. CDR3 residues: CASSEMSGAPINSPLHF. The CDR3, as DNA: TGTGCCAGCAGCGAAATGTCCGGGGCTCCAATTAATTCACCCCTCCACTTT.

The chain is built from TRBV5-4 and TRBJ2-3; TRBD2 matches at 9 bases. J lost 0 bases, V lost 0 bases, and 2 bases had no gene match. The CDR3 contains 16 residues. In germline, CDR1 is SGHNT, CDR2 YYREEE (reference sequence). The CDR3 sequence: CASSLVGTSSTDTQYF. The CDR3 DNA reads as TGTGCCAGCAGCTTGGTAGGGACTAGCAGCACAGATACGCAGTATTTT.

This chain uses TRBV14 with TRBJ2-3, with 8 bases fitting TRBD1. Per the germline V gene, CDR1 is SGHDN and CDR2 is FVKESK. J was trimmed by 8 bases and V by 3 bases; bases with no gene match: 16. The CDR3 spans 17 residues. The CDR3 nucleotides read TGTGCCAGCAGCCAGCTTACAGGGGGTAATTCCCTGCGTACGCAGTATTTT. This gives the protein CASSQLTGGNSLRTQYF.

This chain uses TRBV6-1 with TRBJ1-1, with D perhaps matching TRBD1 (5 bases). Germline CDR1 reads MNHNS; CDR2 reads SASEGT. Trimming shortened V by 5 bases and J by 5 bases, and 12 bases separated the two germline ends. CDR3 length equals 13 residues. CDR3 residues: CASSSTWGTEAFF. The CDR3 nucleotides are TGTGCCAGCAGTTCAACTTGGGGGACTGAAGCTTTCTTT.

This clone was observed once. The rearrangement joins TRBV28 to TRBJ1-6; TRBD1 matches 11 bases. Germline trimming cut 5 bases from V and 9 bases from J; bases unmatched to any gene: 3. The CDR3 runs to 14 residues. The germline V gene encodes CDR1 MDHEN and CDR2 SYDVKM. The CDR3, as DNA: TGTGCCAGCAGTCCCGGACAGGGGGCTTCACCCCTCCACTTT. The encoded protein is CASSPGQGASPLHF.

This clone was detected a few times. The rearrangement links TRBV27 to TRBJ1-5, with a possible D match to TRBD1 (5 bases). The germline V and J ends were trimmed by 5 bases and 5 bases, with 13 bases remaining between them. CDR1 is MNHEY, CDR2 SMNVEV, per germline (reference sequence). The CDR3 sequence is 14 residues long. This CDR3 is CASSPRQQYQPQHF. The DNA for the CDR3 is TGTGCCAGCAGTCCGAGACAGCAGTATCAGCCCCAGCATTTT.

The genes are TRBV2 and TRBJ1-2; the D is unclear. The ends were cut back, 11 bases at V and 2 bases at J, with 9 bases in the middle. The CDR3 loop spans 11 amino acids. Germline V gene sequence: CDR1 SNHLY, CDR2 FYNNEI. The CDR3 nucleotides are TGTGCCCAAGAGAGGAACTATGGCTACACCTTC. As protein: CAQERNYGYTF.

The chain joins TRBV14 to TRBJ1-4; D ambiguous. V lost 4 bases and J lost 11, with 14 bases in between. Germline CDR1 is SGHDN and CDR2 is FVKESK. The CDR3 runs 13 residues. The CDR3: CASSPQHPSKLFF. The CDR3 DNA is TGTGCCAGCAGCCCTCAGCATCCCTCGAAACTGTTTTTT.

The chain uses TRBV6-5 and TRBJ1-4; possibly TRBD1 for D (6 bases). The V gene lost 6 bases and the J gene lost 0 bases, with 11 bases spanning the gap. CDR1 is MNHEY, CDR2 SVGAGI, per germline. CDR3 size: 15 residues. The CDR3 DNA is TGTGCCAGCAGCGCTGACAGGTCAACTAATGAAAAACTGTTTTTT. Translating it yields CASSADRSTNEKLFF.

The chain is built from TRBV6-5 and TRBJ1-5; D uncertain. The CDR3 covers 10 residues. Germline V gene sequence: CDR1 MNHEY, CDR2 SVGAGI. The V end was cut by 8 bases, the J end by 6 bases, with 5 bases between. The chain's CDR3 is CASGGQPQHF. The CDR3 bases are TGTGCCAGCGGTGGTCAGCCCCAGCATTTT.